The 7 T cell receptor beta chains below were found in one sample sequenced in a study of shared clonotypes between healthy human individuals. Here immunoSEQ multiplex PCR was the method, and the copy in TCRdb shows in-frame clones only, minus some. The sample contains a few hundred thousand clones, approximately 97% of which appear only once. Sequencing was carried out using naive CD4+ T cells sorted from blood. Subset denoted: CD45RA+ positively selected. The receptors come from a woman between 25 and 40 years old in good health.

The J gene is TRBJ2-3, the V gene TRBV9, with 10 bases lining up with TRBD2. With 2 bases clipped from V and 6 bases from J, the junction kept 6 bases outside the gene matches. Germline CDR1 and CDR2: SGDLS and YYNGEE. This CDR3 has 15 amino acids. CDR3 region: CASSVTSGTSDTQYF. The CDR3 DNA sequence: TGTGCCAGCAGCGTTACTAGCGGGACCAGCGATACGCAGTATTTT.

CDR3 loop: CAWTTSGSLGTSNEQFF. Written as DNA, the CDR3 is TGTGCCTGGACTACTAGCGGGAGTCTGGGTACAAGCAATGAGCAGTTCTTC. The rearrangement uses TRBV30 and TRBJ2-1; 11 positions agree with TRBD2. With V trimmed by 4 bases and J by 6 bases, 14 bases remained unmatched. CDR1 GTSNPN and CDR2 SVGIG come from the germline V gene (reference sequence). The CDR3 runs 17 residues. Full variable domain (rest looked up from reference TRBV30 and TRBJ2-1): SQTIHQWPATLVQPVGSPLSLECTVEGTSNPNLYWYRQAAGRGLQLLFYSVGIGQISSEVPQNLSASRPQDRQFILSSKKLLLSDSGFYLCAWTTSGSLGTSNEQFFGPGTRLTVL.

V usage is TRBV2 and J usage is TRBJ2-1; 7 bases are a match to TRBD2. The V gene's germline CDR1 is SNHLY and CDR2 FYNNEI. V shed 7 bases, J shed 9 bases, and the junction held 15 bases outside the gene matches. The CDR3 runs to 15 residues. The CDR3 coding sequence is TGTGCCAGCATAACCGGTGGGAGGGCCGGGGGTGAGCAGTTCTTC. It codes for CASITGGRAGGEQFF.

The chain combines TRBV28 with TRBJ1-2; D gene uncertain. V shed 3 bases and J shed 4 bases, with 6 bases lying between them. Germline values: CDR1 MDHEN, CDR2 SYDVKM. This CDR3 has 12 amino acids. This CDR3 is CASSFEAYGYTF. As DNA, the CDR3 is TGTGCCAGCAGTTTTGAGGCCTATGGCTACACCTTC.

V gene TRBV30 combines with J gene TRBJ2-3; D is unresolved. CDR1 GTSNPN and CDR2 SVGIG come from the germline V gene (reference sequence). The CDR3 has 12 amino acids. V lost 4 bases to trimming and J lost 2 bases, with 7 bases between them. As DNA, the CDR3 is TGTGCCTGGACAGCGATCACAGATACGCAGTATTTT. It codes for CAWTAITDTQYF.

The chain combines TRBV5-1 with TRBJ2-5; D remains unclear. CDR1 and CDR2 (germline): SGHRS, YFSETQ. This CDR3 is 14 amino acids long. Trimming left V 0 bases short and J 0 bases short, with 6 bases between. CDR3 amino acids: CASSLASNQETQYF. The CDR3 DNA reads as TGCGCCAGCAGCTTGGCGAGCAACCAAGAGACCCAGTACTTC.

The chain recombines TRBV7-9 with TRBJ1-5, with D tentatively TRBD1 (5 bases). V shed 5 bases and J shed 8 bases, with 22 bases lying between them. From germline, CDR1 is SEHNR and CDR2 FQNEAQ (reference sequence). The CDR3 spans 16 residues. CDR3 nucleotides: TGTGCCAGCAGCCGAGGGGAGGGACTAGCGGGGGAGCCCCAGCATTTT. Residues: CASSRGEGLAGEPQHF. Full variable domain (missing parts from reference TRBV7-9 and TRBJ1-5): DTGVSQNPRHKITKRGQNVTFRCDPISEHNRLYWYRQTLGQGPEFLTYFQNEAQLEKSRLLSDRFSAERPKGSFSTLEIQRTEQGDSAMYLCASSRGEGLAGEPQHFGDGTRLSIL.